The entry below describes one T cell receptor (beta chain). Other DNA sequences within the sample encode an identical CDR3. The sample comes from a study of T cell changes during pregnancy in multiple sclerosis. The CDR3 loop spans 14 amino acids. Germline-derived CDR1 and CDR2 are MNHNY and SVGAGI (reference sequence). V lost 0 bases to trimming and J lost 5 bases, with 11 bases between them. Clones were read by immunoSEQ multiplex PCR, and TCRdb kept only the in-frame ones, dropping some. There are about 120,000 clones in the sample; roughly 92% occur only once, and approximately 6.2% lies in the top ten.

The V gene is TRBV6-6, the J gene TRBJ2-7, with D tentatively TRBD1 (5 bases). Sequences were derived from peripheral blood, sampled before pregnancy. This TCR derives from a female donor with multiple sclerosis, enrolled in a pregnancy study. CDR3 nucleotide sequence: TGTGCCAGCAGTTACTCGATCATAGGGGACGAGCAGTACTTC. Protein sequence: CASSYSIIGDEQYF.